Below, 30 T cell receptor beta chains from the same sample are listed, as sequenced in a study of T-cell reconstitution after alpha-beta-depleted transplantation in children. The TCRbeta library was prepared with unique molecular identifiers. MiXCR, applied by TCRdb to the PCR reads, yields one record per CDR3 protein. The sample shows about 240,000 distinct CDR3 sequences, roughly 23% of them seen only once. The source material was PBMCs, sampled before TCRalphabeta/CD19-depleted stem cell transplant. The receptors derive from a girl aged 2 to 10 with Fanconi anemia, due to receive a stem cell transplant.

The rearrangement joins TRBV15 to TRBJ2-1, with TRBD1 identical over 7 bases. The CDR3 is 16 amino acids. CDR1 is LNHNV, CDR2 YYDKDF, per germline (reference sequence). The V gene end was trimmed by 3 bases and the J gene end by 3 bases; junction bases not matched to a gene: 8. CDR3 coding DNA: TGTGCCACCAGCAGGTTTCGGAGACAGGGCTACAATGAGCAGTTCTTC. Amino acid sequence: CATSRFRRQGYNEQFF.

At least ten counts were recorded for this clonotype. The rearrangement uses TRBV5-5 and TRBJ2-7; D unclear. Germline V lookup: CDR1 SGHKS, CDR2 YYEKEE (reference sequence). This CDR3 is built from 15 residues. V lost 1 base and J 2 bases, leaving 13 bases between the germline ends. The CDR3 DNA sequence: TGTGCCAGCAGCTTGACGGGTTCTGTAACCTACGAGCAGTACTTC. It translates to CASSLTGSVTYEQYF.

This chain joins TRBV5-1 and TRBJ2-3, with 7 bases aligning to TRBD2. The germline gives CDR1 SGHRS, CDR2 YFSETQ. CDR3 length: 16 amino acids. J was trimmed by 2 bases and V by 0 bases; bases with no gene match: 6. CDR3 coding DNA: TGCGCCAGCAGCTTGGATAGCGGGTGGGTCACAGATACGCAGTATTTT. Its protein product is CASSLDSGWVTDTQYF.

The genes are TRBV20-1 and TRBJ2-1, with D tentatively TRBD2 (6 bases). V gave up 0 bases and J gave up 4 bases, with 7 bases separating them. The CDR3 contains 13 residues. Germline V gives CDR1 DFQATT, CDR2 SNEGSKA (reference sequence). This chain's CDR3 is CSARDREYNEQFF. CDR3 nucleotides: TGCAGTGCTAGAGATCGGGAGTACAATGAGCAGTTCTTC.

This clonotype has just a few counts. V is TRBV20-1 and J is TRBJ2-6; no clear D. Germline CDR1 DFQATT, CDR2 SNEGSKA (reference sequence). Trimming left V 5 bases short and J 2 bases short, with 7 bases between. This CDR3 region has 13 residues. This CDR3 reads CSAGRAGANVLTF. CDR3 bases: TGCAGTGCTGGAAGGGCTGGGGCCAACGTCCTGACTTTC.

The sample holds a few counts of this clonotype. The V and J genes are TRBV5-5 and TRBJ2-2, with D possibly matching TRBD1 (6 bases). The CDR3 loop spans 16 amino acids. Germline CDR1 and CDR2: SGHKS and YYEKEE (reference sequence). The V end was cut by 2 bases, the J end by 4 bases, with 15 bases between. The CDR3 here is CASSFLRGVVTGELFF. CDR3 DNA: TGTGCCAGCAGCTTTCTCAGGGGCGTAGTCACCGGGGAGCTGTTTTTT.

The rearrangement links TRBV29-1 to TRBJ1-1, with a weak D call TRBD1 (5 bases). The length of the CDR3 is 13 residues. V gave up 6 bases and J gave up 3 bases, with 14 bases separating them. The germline V gene has CDR1 SQVTM and CDR2 ANQGSEA. As DNA, the CDR3 is TGCAGCGTCGCCGGGGGAGTATACACTGAAGCTTTCTTT. It yields the protein CSVAGGVYTEAFF.

This clonotype was recorded at least ten times. The J gene is TRBJ2-7, the V gene TRBV29-1; possible D gene TRBD1, 5 bases. The length of the CDR3 is 13 residues. The germline V gene has CDR1 SQVTM and CDR2 ANQGSEA. The V end lost 4 bases, the J end lost 2 bases, and 12 bases lay between the germline ends. This chain's CDR3 is CSVATGVPYEQYF. In DNA form, the CDR3 reads TGCAGCGTTGCTACAGGCGTGCCCTACGAGCAGTACTTC.

The CDR3 protein is CASSSIGTSVPYNEQFF. CDR3 nucleotides: TGTGCCAGCAGTTCTATTGGGACTAGCGTTCCCTACAATGAGCAGTTCTTC. The chain combines TRBV28 with TRBJ2-1; 10 bases fit TRBD2. The J segment lost 2 bases and the V segment lost 4 bases, leaving 8 bases of the junction unmatched. There are 17 residues in the CDR3. Germline values: CDR1 MDHEN, CDR2 SYDVKM.

This clonotype came up many times. V usage is TRBV29-1 and J usage is TRBJ2-1, with 12 positions matching TRBD2. The junction had 7 bases not matched to a gene; V was cut back by 7 bases and J by 3 bases. This CDR3 is built from 15 residues. Germline V CDR1 and CDR2: SQVTM, ANQGSEA. CDR3 protein: CSAKTSGSRYNEQFF. The CDR3, as DNA: TGCAGCGCCAAGACTAGCGGGAGCCGCTACAATGAGCAGTTCTTC.

The rearrangement uses TRBV5-1 and TRBJ2-7; 8 bases agree with TRBD1. The V gene's germline CDR1 is SGHRS and CDR2 YFSETQ. The CDR3 loop spans 17 amino acids. V lost 6 bases and J lost 3; bases outside the gene matches: 17. The CDR3 loop is CASKWTIRDRRRYEQYF. In DNA, the CDR3 is TGCGCCAGCAAGTGGACGATACGGGACAGGCGACGCTACGAGCAGTACTTC.

The table lists this clonotype with many counts. This chain connects TRBV9 to TRBJ1-5; no clear D gene. Trimming left V 5 bases short and J 7 bases short, with 13 bases between. The CDR3 contains 13 residues. Germline CDR1 and CDR2: SGDLS and YYNGEE. DNA for the CDR3: TGTGCCAGCAGTCCGGGGAAGGAACAGCCCCAGCATTTT. Translation: CASSPGKEQPQHF.

The chain has TRBV28 and TRBJ2-3; TRBD1 matches 7 bases. Trimming took 9 bases from V and 6 from J; bases not matched to a gene: 6. From germline, CDR1 is MDHEN and CDR2 SYDVKM. CDR3 size: 12 residues. This CDR3 reads CARTEGGDTQYF. In DNA form, the CDR3 reads TGTGCCAGGACTGAAGGGGGCGATACGCAGTATTTT.

This clonotype was counted many times. This chain uses TRBV20-1 with TRBJ2-2, with TRBD1 identical over 9 bases. Germline values: CDR1 DFQATT, CDR2 SNEGSKA (reference sequence). The CDR3 is made up of 14 amino acids. V was clipped by 6 bases and J by 6 bases; unmatched bases: 8. Here the CDR3 reads CSAQGQGDAGELFF. The CDR3 DNA follows: TGCAGTGCACAGGGACAGGGTGACGCCGGGGAGCTGTTTTTT.

This clonotype has a count of ten or more. The chain is built from TRBV29-1 and TRBJ1-3; D is unclear. V was cut by 4 bases and J by 0 bases, with 4 bases left in between. This CDR3 contains 12 residues. The germline CDR1 and CDR2 sequences are SQVTM and ANQGSEA. Written as DNA, the CDR3 is TGCAGCGTTGCCAGCTCTGGAAACACCATATATTTT. The encoded protein is CSVASSGNTIYF.

This clonotype showed up many times. V is TRBV7-9 and J is TRBJ2-1; the D is unclear. V was pared by 1 base and J by 9 bases, with 10 bases between. Per germline, CDR1 SEHNR and CDR2 FQNEAQ (reference sequence). This CDR3 contains 13 residues. The DNA of the CDR3 is TGTGCCAGCAGCTTAGAAGAGGCGGTTGAGCAGTTCTTC. Amino acids: CASSLEEAVEQFF.

The rearrangement uses TRBV9 and TRBJ2-3, with a weak D call TRBD1 (7 bases). Trimming took off 7 bases at V and 2 bases at J, with 17 bases between the two ends. Germline CDR1 SGDLS, CDR2 YYNGEE. The CDR3 has 15 amino acids. The CDR3: CASSTQGGFTDTQYF. The CDR3 coding sequence is TGTGCCAGCTCGACGCAGGGGGGATTCACAGATACGCAGTATTTT.

CDR3 protein: CASSLRRFQETQYF. The CDR3 DNA sequence: TGTGCCAGCAGTTTAAGAAGGTTCCAAGAGACCCAGTACTTC. The chain has TRBV12-3 or TRBV12-4 and TRBJ2-5; D is unresolved. The CDR3 has 14 residues. Deletions cut 2 bases from V and 1 base from J, with 8 bases between.

The CDR3 protein is CASSQSACQETQYF. The CDR3 DNA is TGCGCCAGCAGTCAATCCGCTTGCCAAGAGACCCAGTACTTC. The genes are TRBV23-1 and TRBJ2-5; no definite D call. TRBV23-1 is an ORF; its function is uncertain. The CDR3 has 14 residues. V dropped 0 bases and J dropped 1 base, with 6 bases sitting between them.

This clonotype was found many times. V usage is TRBV20-1 and J usage is TRBJ1-3; D is uncertain. The CDR3 extends over 15 amino acids. CDR1 DFQATT and CDR2 SNEGSKA come from the germline V gene (reference sequence). V shed 6 bases and J shed 0 bases, with 15 bases lying between them. CDR3 DNA sequence: TGCAGTGCACCTGACACGTCGAGCTCTGGAAACACCATATATTTT. Translation gives CSAPDTSSSGNTIYF.

This clonotype was observed a handful of times. This sequence joins TRBV20-1 and TRBJ2-7; no clear D gene. The CDR3 totals 19 residues. Germline loops: CDR1 DFQATT, CDR2 SNEGSKA (reference sequence). V was cut by 0 bases and J by 3 bases, with 27 bases left in between. CDR3: CSARDSKMGSGSTHYEQYF. CDR3 DNA sequence: TGCAGTGCTAGAGACTCGAAAATGGGGTCTGGTAGCACACACTACGAGCAGTACTTC.

This clonotype was detected ten times or more. This sequence joins TRBV12-3 or TRBV12-4 and TRBJ2-7, with D possibly matching TRBD1 (6 bases). This CDR3 is 13 amino acids long. V lost 1 base and J 5 bases, leaving 9 bases between the germline ends. The CDR3 region is CASSLDRVDEQYF. In DNA form, the CDR3 reads TGTGCCAGCAGTTTAGACAGGGTCGACGAGCAGTACTTC.

This clonotype was found many times. J is TRBJ2-1 and V is TRBV15; TRBD1 agrees at 11 bases. This CDR3 is 17 amino acids long. V lost 5 bases and J lost 4; bases outside the gene matches: 10. CDR1 LNHNV and CDR2 YYDKDF come from the germline V gene (reference sequence). CDR3 nucleotide sequence: TGTGCCACCAGCCCTCATCCCGGGACAGGGGGATACAATGAGCAGTTCTTC. This sequence encodes CATSPHPGTGGYNEQFF.

The chain combines TRBV20-1 with TRBJ2-7; 7 bases agree with TRBD1. This CDR3 has 14 residues. Germline assignment: CDR1 DFQATT and CDR2 SNEGSKA (reference sequence). With V trimmed by 0 bases and J by 3 bases, 5 bases remained unmatched. The CDR3: CSARDPTGLYEQYF. The CDR3 DNA follows: TGCAGTGCTAGAGATCCGACAGGGCTCTACGAGCAGTACTTC.

The chain carries TRBV12-3 or TRBV12-4 and TRBJ2-3; 9 positions agree with TRBD2. The CDR3 runs 16 residues. The ends lost 0 bases at V and 3 bases at J; junction bases unmatched: 4. The CDR3 DNA follows: TGTGCCAGCAGTTTAGCGCTAGCGGGATTTACAGATACGCAGTATTTT. It encodes CASSLALAGFTDTQYF.

This clonotype occurred a few times. The gene calls are TRBV28 and TRBJ2-3, with 7 bases that match TRBD1. The V segment lost 5 bases and the J segment 1 base; nucleotides outside the gene matches: 6. The CDR3 loop spans 15 amino acids. Per germline, CDR1 MDHEN and CDR2 SYDVKM. DNA of the CDR3: TGTGCCAGCAGTCTATCAACAGGGGGCACAGATACGCAGTATTTT. This translates into CASSLSTGGTDTQYF.

This clonotype appeared many times. The chain links TRBV20-1 to TRBJ2-5; 7 bases are a match to TRBD2. V gave up 1 base and J gave up 2 bases; unmatched junction bases: 10. The CDR3 is 16 residues long. Germline V CDR1 and CDR2: DFQATT, SNEGSKA (reference sequence). This chain's CDR3 is CSARGWASGRQETQYF. CDR3 nucleotide sequence: TGCAGTGCTAGAGGCTGGGCTAGCGGCCGTCAAGAGACCCAGTACTTC.

V gene TRBV4-2 combines with J gene TRBJ2-1, with 8 bases aligning to TRBD2. The germline V gene encodes CDR1 LGHNA and CDR2 YNFKEQ. This CDR3 comprises 18 residues. Germline trimming cut 3 bases from V and 9 bases from J; bases unmatched to any gene: 19. Here the CDR3 reads CASSQAAAGVLYSLEQFF. The CDR3 nucleotides read TGTGCCAGCAGCCAGGCGGCAGCGGGAGTCTTGTATTCGCTTGAGCAGTTCTTC.

The chain has TRBV29-1 and TRBJ1-4, with D hard to call. Trimming pared 2 bases from V and 4 bases from J, leaving 8 bases between. Germline-derived CDR1 and CDR2 are SQVTM and ANQGSEA. The CDR3 contains 13 residues. Here the CDR3 reads CSVELTSNEKLFF. The CDR3 region has the DNA TGCAGCGTTGAACTGACGAGTAATGAAAAACTGTTTTTT.

This clonotype came up many times. The chain uses TRBV29-1 and TRBJ1-1; tentative D call: TRBD1 (5 bases). Germline-derived CDR1 and CDR2 are SQVTM and ANQGSEA. CDR3 length: 13 residues. V was pared by 1 base and J by 13 bases, with 19 bases between. This CDR3 reads CSVEVPGRWQGFF. The CDR3, as DNA: TGCAGCGTTGAAGTTCCAGGGAGGTGGCAGGGTTTCTTT.